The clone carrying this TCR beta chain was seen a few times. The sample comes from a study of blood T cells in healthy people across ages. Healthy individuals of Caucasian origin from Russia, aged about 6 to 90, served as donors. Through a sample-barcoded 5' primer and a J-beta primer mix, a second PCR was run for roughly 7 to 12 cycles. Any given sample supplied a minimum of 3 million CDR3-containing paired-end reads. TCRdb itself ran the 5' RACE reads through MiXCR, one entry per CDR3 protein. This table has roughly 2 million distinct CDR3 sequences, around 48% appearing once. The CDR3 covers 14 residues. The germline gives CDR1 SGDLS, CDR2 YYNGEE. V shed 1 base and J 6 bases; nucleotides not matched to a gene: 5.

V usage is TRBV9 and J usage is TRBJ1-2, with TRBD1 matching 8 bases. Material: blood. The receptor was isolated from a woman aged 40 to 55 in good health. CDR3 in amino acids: CASSVIAGGNGYTF. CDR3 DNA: TGTGCCAGCAGCGTAATAGCAGGGGGCAATGGCTACACCTTC.